Presented here are 29 T cell receptor beta chains from one specimen sequenced in a study of post-analysis software for immune sequencing data. Study-wide findings and caveats: The five TRBV segments detected at higher frequency in patients than in controls included TRBV5-6, TRBV5-1 and TRBV20-1.

Unique molecular identifiers had been added to the TCR beta cDNA libraries. MiXCR, run by TCRdb on the PCR reads, gives a single entry per CDR3 protein. The table shows 380,000 or so distinct CDR3 sequences, with roughly 38% occurring only once. Their specific antigens are unknown. The specimen was blood. The receptors derive from a girl aged 5 to 17 with multiple sclerosis.

The chain carries TRBV7-2 and TRBJ2-1, with a possible D match to TRBD2 (7 bases). The germline CDR1 and CDR2 sequences are SGHTA and FQGNSA. Trimming stripped 8 bases from V and 7 bases from J, with 18 bases between. This CDR3 has 14 residues. CDR3 protein: CASERGGPWNEQFF. The CDR3 DNA reads TGTGCCAGCGAAAGGGGGGGGCCCTGGAATGAGCAGTTCTTC.

This chain connects TRBV6-5 to TRBJ2-1; D is possibly TRBD2 (6 bases). Germline assignment: CDR1 MNHEY and CDR2 SVGAGI. Trimming cost V 6 bases and J 1 base, with 16 bases left between them. CDR3 length: 16 residues. The CDR3 is CASRLLRGRSYNEQFF. CDR3 nucleotides: TGTGCCAGCAGACTACTCCGGGGGAGGTCCTACAATGAGCAGTTCTTC.

This clonotype has just a few counts. The rearrangement joins TRBV20-1 to TRBJ1-2, with 10 bases lining up with TRBD1. V lost 0 bases, J lost 4 bases, and 8 bases stayed unmatched. Germline CDR1 is DFQATT and CDR2 is SNEGSKA (reference sequence). The CDR3 is 16 residues long. CDR3 nucleotide sequence: TGCAGTGCTAGAGATCAGGGACAGGGGCTCCTCTATGGCTACACCTTC. It encodes CSARDQGQGLLYGYTF.

This chain joins TRBV28 and TRBJ2-1, with D perhaps given as TRBD1 or TRBD2 (6 bases each). V shed 2 bases and J shed 5 bases, with 10 bases lying between them. This CDR3 region has 14 residues. Germline lookup yields CDR1 MDHEN and CDR2 SYDVKM. CDR3 bases: TGTGCCAGCAGTTTACGGGGGCTGGACAATGAGCAGTTCTTC. Translating it yields CASSLRGLDNEQFF.

This chain uses TRBV20-1 with TRBJ2-3; 7 bases fit TRBD1. Trimming removed 5 bases from V and 1 base from J; junction bases left unmatched: 3. Germline V gene sequence: CDR1 DFQATT, CDR2 SNEGSKA (reference sequence). CDR3 length equals 13 residues. The CDR3 DNA follows: TGCAGTGCTTTCACAGGGGGCACAGATACGCAGTATTTT. Its protein is CSAFTGGTDTQYF.

This clonotype appeared a few times. The gene calls are TRBV4-1 and TRBJ2-7; a weak D match, TRBD1 (6 bases). The CDR3 sequence is 15 residues long. The ends were cut back, 4 bases at V and 2 bases at J, with 15 bases in the middle. The germline V gene has CDR1 MGHRA and CDR2 YSYEKL. As DNA, the CDR3 is TGCGCCAGCAGCCGCCCGGGTGGACAGCCCTACGAGCAGTACTTC. Protein product: CASSRPGGQPYEQYF.

This clonotype came up once. V and J are TRBV29-1 and TRBJ1-1; possibly TRBD1 for D (5 bases). Trimming left V 4 bases short and J 5 bases short, with 17 bases between. Germline V gives CDR1 SQVTM, CDR2 ANQGSEA. The CDR3 is 14 residues long. CDR3 amino acids: CSVVGLRGGTEAFF. CDR3 nucleotide sequence: TGCAGCGTTGTGGGTTTGAGGGGAGGGACTGAAGCTTTCTTT.

This clonotype has more than one count but fewer than ten. This chain joins TRBV27 and TRBJ2-1, with TRBD1 matching 9 bases. V gave up 4 bases and J gave up 2 bases; unmatched junction bases: 3. Germline loops: CDR1 MNHEY, CDR2 SMNVEV (reference sequence). The CDR3 has 15 amino acids. CDR3 bases: TGTGCCAGCAGTTGGACAGGGGAGACCTACAATGAGCAGTTCTTC. Protein sequence: CASSWTGETYNEQFF.

This chain joins TRBV20-1 and TRBJ2-1, with 11 bases fitting TRBD1. Germline loops: CDR1 DFQATT, CDR2 SNEGSKA (reference sequence). The CDR3 is made up of 12 amino acids. V was pared by 5 bases and J by 12 bases, with 6 bases of the junction left unmatched. CDR3 residues: CSAPGQGAGQFF. The CDR3 DNA reads as TGCAGTGCTCCCGGACAGGGGGCTGGGCAGTTCTTC.

The chain has TRBV9 and TRBJ1-2; no definite D call. This CDR3 has 13 residues. Trimming stripped 4 bases from V and 0 bases from J, with 7 bases between. CDR1 is SGDLS and CDR2 is YYNGEE in the germline V gene. The CDR3 nucleotides read TGTGCCAGCAGCTCCGGTACTAACTATGGCTACACCTTC. This codes for CASSSGTNYGYTF.

In its sample, this clonotype was seen a few times. J is TRBJ2-3 and V is TRBV5-4, with no clear D. Germline V gene lookup returns CDR1 SGHNT and CDR2 YYREEE (reference sequence). The CDR3 is 15 amino acids. Trimming took off 0 bases at V and 2 bases at J, with 10 bases between the two ends. Written as DNA, the CDR3 is TGTGCCAGCAGCTTGGGATTCTCTGACACAGATACGCAGTATTTT. Translated, it gives CASSLGFSDTDTQYF.

The chain uses TRBV6-1 and TRBJ1-5, with TRBD1 matching 10 bases. The germline gives CDR1 MNHNS, CDR2 SASEGT. The V and J ends lost 5 bases and 7 bases, in that order; junction bases with no gene match: 14. The CDR3 runs to 17 residues. CDR3 sequence (DNA): TGTGCCAGCAGTCCCCGAAGGTGGGACAGGGGTTCGCAGCCCCAGCATTTT. Its translation is CASSPRRWDRGSQPQHF.

This chain uses TRBV28 with TRBJ2-1; D possibly corresponds to TRBD2 (5 bases). The CDR3 runs 16 residues. Germline lookup yields CDR1 MDHEN and CDR2 SYDVKM. Trimming took off 7 bases at V and 1 base at J, with 17 bases between the two ends. The CDR3 DNA sequence: TGTGCCAGCACCTCCTCTGGAGCGGAGTCCTACAATGAGCAGTTCTTC. Its protein is CASTSSGAESYNEQFF.

The J gene is TRBJ1-1, the V gene TRBV6-4, with D perhaps TRBD1 (5 bases). Per the germline V gene, CDR1 is MRHNA and CDR2 is SNTAGT. V lost 4 bases, J lost 4 bases, and 16 bases lay in between. This CDR3 contains 15 residues. The CDR3 sequence: CASSAPGLTGTEAFF. DNA for the CDR3: TGTGCCAGCAGTGCGCCGGGCCTCACAGGCACTGAAGCTTTCTTT.

This clonotype was detected only a few times. The chain employs TRBV6-6 and TRBJ2-7; possibly TRBD2 for D (6 bases). Germline V gene data show CDR1 as MNHNY and CDR2 as SVGAGI (reference sequence). Between the trimmed V and J ends, which lost 6 bases and 3 bases, there was a span of 18 bases. CDR3 size: 15 residues. CDR3 coding DNA: TGTGCCAGCAGCCCGAGAGGAGGGGCCGGCTACGAGCAGTACTTC. The encoded protein is CASSPRGGAGYEQYF.

This clonotype was detected only a few times. The chain uses TRBV6-4 and TRBJ2-7; D unresolved. Germline V gives CDR1 MRHNA, CDR2 SNTAGT. V was cut by 0 bases and J by 1 base, with 13 bases left in between. The CDR3 has 16 amino acids. The CDR3 protein is CASSDSIGAMSYEQYF. The CDR3 DNA reads as TGTGCCAGCAGTGACTCGATTGGAGCGATGTCCTACGAGCAGTACTTC.

The chain employs TRBV7-3 and TRBJ2-3; D is undetermined. V lost 4 bases, J lost 1 base, and 9 bases lay in between. The CDR3 is made up of 14 amino acids. The germline V gene encodes CDR1 SGHTA and CDR2 FQGTGA. In nucleotides, the CDR3 is TGTGCCAGCAGCTGGTTAGCCCGCACAGATACGCAGTATTTT. This encodes CASSWLARTDTQYF.

A remark on this clonotype: At one boundary the junction diverges from the germline segment, which might be a read error. This sequence joins TRBV27 and TRBJ2-3; D ambiguous. Germline CDR1 MNHEY, CDR2 SMNVEV (reference sequence). This CDR3 region has 13 residues. The CDR3 sequence: CASSLFPGDTQYF. As DNA, the CDR3 is TGTGCTAGCAGTTTATTCCCGGGAGATACGCAGTATTTT.

The chain recombines TRBV10-3 with TRBJ2-7, with 14 positions matching TRBD2. CDR1 ENHRY and CDR2 SYGVKD come from the germline V gene. V lost 0 bases and J lost 0; bases outside the gene matches: 1. The CDR3 has 17 amino acids. The chain's CDR3 is CAISESGTSGGSYEQYF. Written as DNA, the CDR3 is TGTGCCATCAGTGAGTCCGGGACTAGCGGGGGCTCCTACGAGCAGTACTTC.

The rearrangement joins TRBV20-1 to TRBJ2-7, with 9 bases matching TRBD1. The CDR3 is made up of 13 amino acids. Looked up from germline, CDR1 is DFQATT and CDR2 is SNEGSKA (reference sequence). J lost 4 bases, V lost 5 bases, and 6 bases had no gene match. The CDR3 nucleotides are TGCAGTGCTGCCGGGACAGGGACTTACGAGCAGTACTTC. It is translated as CSAAGTGTYEQYF.

V usage is TRBV7-2 and J usage is TRBJ1-1, with TRBD1 matching 7 bases. Per germline, CDR1 SGHTA and CDR2 FQGNSA. The CDR3 loop spans 15 amino acids. The J segment lost 0 bases and the V segment lost 8 bases, leaving 9 bases of the junction unmatched. In nucleotides, the CDR3 is TGTGCCAGCGGGAGGGACAGACAAATGAACACTGAAGCTTTCTTT. This codes for CASGRDRQMNTEAFF.

The rearrangement links TRBV7-2 to TRBJ1-4, with a possible D match to TRBD1 (5 bases). CDR1 and CDR2 from the germline V gene are SGHTA and FQGNSA. V was shortened by 5 bases and J by 6 bases, with 10 bases between the two germline ends. CDR3 length equals 13 residues. The CDR3 DNA reads as TGTGCCAGCAGCCCCCGGGGCGATGAAAAACTGTTTTTT. Translation gives CASSPRGDEKLFF.

The rearrangement uses TRBV29-1 and TRBJ2-1, with 16 bases lining up with TRBD2. V lost 8 bases to trimming and J lost 3 bases; unmatched junction nucleotides: 10. Germline CDR1 reads SQVTM; CDR2 reads ANQGSEA. CDR3 length equals 17 residues. The CDR3 protein is CSLLGLAGGLGYNEQFF. CDR3 coding DNA: TGCAGCTTGTTGGGACTAGCGGGGGGGCTGGGCTACAATGAGCAGTTCTTC.

Points on this clonotype: Because the CDR3 is missing its conserved closing phenylalanine or tryptophan, this is likely a read error. V is TRBV18 and J is TRBJ1-5, with TRBD1 matching over 7 bases. Germline V gene sequence: CDR1 KGHSH, CDR2 LQKENI. V was clipped by 5 bases and J by 2 bases; unmatched bases: 3. The CDR3 loop spans 14 amino acids. The CDR3 region has the DNA TGTGCCAGCTCAGCAACAGGGGGCAATCAGCCCCAGCATGTT. As protein: CASSATGGNQPQHV.

The gene calls are TRBV12-3 or TRBV12-4 and TRBJ2-1, with D possibly being TRBD1 (5 bases). Gene TRBJ2-7 matches the end of the DNA better, so the J call may be wrong. The CDR3 contains 16 residues. The CDR3 reads CASSSLGRGSYNEQYF. CDR3 nucleotide sequence: TGTGCCAGCAGTTCTCTCGGAAGGGGCTCCTACAATGAGCAGTACTTC.

The chain couples TRBV5-1 to TRBJ2-1; TRBD2 matches at 7 bases. This CDR3 has 15 residues. Germline V gene sequence: CDR1 SGHRS, CDR2 YFSETQ. The junction had 4 bases not matched to a gene; V was cut back by 4 bases and J by 0 bases. The CDR3 coding sequence is TGCGCCAGCAGCGAGGGACTACGCTCCTACAATGAGCAGTTCTTC. Encoded protein: CASSEGLRSYNEQFF.

This rearrangement joins TRBV16 to TRBJ2-7; D assignment may be TRBD1 or TRBD2 (5 bases each). Per germline, CDR1 KGHSY and CDR2 FQNENV. This CDR3 spans 12 amino acids. The V and J ends lost 0 bases and 7 bases respectively, with 7 bases between them. As DNA, the CDR3 is TGTGCCAGCAGCCAATCGGGGGAGGAGCAGTACTTC. Protein: CASSQSGEEQYF.

The chain links TRBV11-2 to TRBJ2-7; maybe TRBD2 (5 bases). The germline V gene has CDR1 SGHAT and CDR2 FQNNGV. V lost 8 bases and J lost 5, with 13 bases in between. The CDR3 consists of 12 residues. DNA of the CDR3: TGTGCCAGCGCCGGACTCGGACACGAGCAGTACTTC. It codes for CASAGLGHEQYF.

This chain joins TRBV6-1 and TRBJ1-5; D gene ambiguous. Per germline, CDR1 MNHNS and CDR2 SASEGT. V lost 7 bases to trimming and J lost 5 bases, with 9 bases between them. The CDR3 loop spans 12 amino acids. The CDR3 nucleotides are TGTGCCAGCACTCTCCCCTATCAGCCCCAGCATTTT. Translating it yields CASTLPYQPQHF.